One T cell receptor beta chain is described in this entry. Antigen: not known. This record belongs to a study of T cell responses to AZD1222 COVID-19 vaccine. Across the whole study: Second doses that came at about 4 or about 12 weeks were put together.

Sequencing used immunoSEQ multiplex PCR; TCRdb keeps in-frame clones, though not all of them. The sample shows approximately 82,000 clones, 85% of them seen only once. General study results and limits: It was only five to seven AZD1222 recipients who were seropositive at baseline.

This CDR3 has 14 residues. Between the trimmed V and J ends, which lost 1 base and 9 bases, there was a span of 10 bases. Per germline, CDR1 SGHVS and CDR2 FQNEAQ. The clonotype was recovered from an adult in good health. This chain connects TRBV7-8 to TRBJ1-6; D unresolved. The sequenced sample was peripheral blood, obtained on day 0 of AZD1222 vaccination. CDR3: CASSLGLGGSPLHF. The CDR3 nucleotides read TGTGCCAGCAGCTTAGGTTTGGGCGGTTCACCCCTCCACTTT.